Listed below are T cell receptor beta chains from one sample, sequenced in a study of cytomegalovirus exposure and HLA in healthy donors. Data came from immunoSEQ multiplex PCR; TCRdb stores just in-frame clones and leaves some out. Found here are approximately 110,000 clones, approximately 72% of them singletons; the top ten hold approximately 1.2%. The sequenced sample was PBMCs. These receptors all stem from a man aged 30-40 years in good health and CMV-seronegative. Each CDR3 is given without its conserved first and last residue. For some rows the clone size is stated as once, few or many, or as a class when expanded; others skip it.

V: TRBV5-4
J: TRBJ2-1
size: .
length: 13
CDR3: ASSLRQGVYNEQF

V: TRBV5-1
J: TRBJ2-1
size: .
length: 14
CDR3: ASSLAKADSYNEQF

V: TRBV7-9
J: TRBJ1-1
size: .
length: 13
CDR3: ASTPVTGPNTEAF

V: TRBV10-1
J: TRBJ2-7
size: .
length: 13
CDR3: ASSEGLAGGYEQY

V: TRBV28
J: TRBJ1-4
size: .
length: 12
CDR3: ASSPQGWDEKLF

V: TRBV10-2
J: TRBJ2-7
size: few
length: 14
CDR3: ASSAPQTSANYEQY

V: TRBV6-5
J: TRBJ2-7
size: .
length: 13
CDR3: ASSYQAGRSYEQY

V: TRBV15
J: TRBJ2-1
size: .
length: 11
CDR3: ATSSPTGVEQF

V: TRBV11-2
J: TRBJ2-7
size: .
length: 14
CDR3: ASSFSGGEVSYEQY

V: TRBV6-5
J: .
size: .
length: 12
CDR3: ASSYVRGSYEQY

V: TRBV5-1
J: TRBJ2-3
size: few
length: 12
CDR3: ASSLAQGTDTQY

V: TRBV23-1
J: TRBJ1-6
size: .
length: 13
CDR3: ASTPTNSYNSPLH

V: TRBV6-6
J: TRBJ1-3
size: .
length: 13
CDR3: ASKEDRLSGNTIY

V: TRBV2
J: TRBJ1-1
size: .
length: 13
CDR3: ASSEAELLNTEAF

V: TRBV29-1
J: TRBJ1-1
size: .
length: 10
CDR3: SVVKVGAEAF

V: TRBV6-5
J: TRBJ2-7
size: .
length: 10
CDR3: ASSYGGHEQY

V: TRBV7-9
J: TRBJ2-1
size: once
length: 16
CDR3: ASSSRGFPGQQYNEQF

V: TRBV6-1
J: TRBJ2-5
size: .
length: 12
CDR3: ASRPGQIQETQY

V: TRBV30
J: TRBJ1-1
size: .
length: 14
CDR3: AWSAYRGFGNTEAF

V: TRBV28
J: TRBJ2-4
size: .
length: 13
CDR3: ASSPDGLAKNIQY

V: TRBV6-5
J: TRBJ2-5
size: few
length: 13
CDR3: ASSTTTGPQETQY

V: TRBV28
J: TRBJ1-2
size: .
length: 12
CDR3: ARKGGGLNYGYT

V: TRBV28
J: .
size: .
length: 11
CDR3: ASSNRQGYEQY

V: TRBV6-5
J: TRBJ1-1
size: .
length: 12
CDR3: ASRREGTGTEAF

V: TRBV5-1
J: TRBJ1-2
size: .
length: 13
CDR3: ASSFRDRGISGYT

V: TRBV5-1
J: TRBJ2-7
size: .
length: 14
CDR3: ASSPWTSGGSYEQY

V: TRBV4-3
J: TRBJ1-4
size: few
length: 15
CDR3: ASSQGALQANNEKLF

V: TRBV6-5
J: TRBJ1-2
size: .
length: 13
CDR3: ASSYNSQGYYGYT

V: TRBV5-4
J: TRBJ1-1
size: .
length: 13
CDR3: ASSLLGGRRTEAF

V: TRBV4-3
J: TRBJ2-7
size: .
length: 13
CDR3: ASSQRTSAAYEQY

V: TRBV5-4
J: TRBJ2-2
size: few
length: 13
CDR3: ASSLVAGGTGELF

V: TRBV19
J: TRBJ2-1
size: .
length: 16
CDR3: ASIGAGTSGRFYNEQF

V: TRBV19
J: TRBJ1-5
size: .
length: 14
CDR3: ASKGRAGLRTQPQH

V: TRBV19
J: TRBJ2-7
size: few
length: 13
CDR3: ASRNPLSTPYEQY

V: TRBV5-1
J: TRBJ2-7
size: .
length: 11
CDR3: ASSRDRGYEQY

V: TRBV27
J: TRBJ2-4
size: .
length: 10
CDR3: ASSSAGNIQY

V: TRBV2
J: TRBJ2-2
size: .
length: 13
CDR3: ASSDSAGGTGELF

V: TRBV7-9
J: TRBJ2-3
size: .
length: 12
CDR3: ASSALGTLDTQY

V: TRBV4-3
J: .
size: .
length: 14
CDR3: ASSHVSGSTSYEQY

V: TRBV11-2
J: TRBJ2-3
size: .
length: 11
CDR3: ASSFYSTDTQY

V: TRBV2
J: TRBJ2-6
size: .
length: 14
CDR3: ASSVEGARGANVLT

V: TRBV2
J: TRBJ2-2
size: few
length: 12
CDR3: ASRGTGNTGELF

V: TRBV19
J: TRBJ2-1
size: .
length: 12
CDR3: ATRRLAGASEQF

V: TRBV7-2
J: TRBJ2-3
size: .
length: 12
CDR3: ASSLVPTSDTQY

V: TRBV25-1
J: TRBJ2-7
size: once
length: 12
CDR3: ASSGPGQSYEQY

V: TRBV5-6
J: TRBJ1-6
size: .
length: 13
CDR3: ASPGGYTLLTPLH

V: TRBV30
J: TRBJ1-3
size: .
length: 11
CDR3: AWSLGQTNTIY

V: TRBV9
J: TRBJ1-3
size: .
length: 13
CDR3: ASSETGSSGNTIY